These 11 T cell receptor beta chains were all obtained from the same sample, sequenced in a study of T cells in Graves' hyperthyroidism and ophthalmopathy. What was amplified from RNA transcripts were TCR beta CDR3 regions. The TCR CDR3 was amplified in a first-round RT-PCR using the HTBI primer set. TCRdb reprocessed the multiplex PCR reads with MiXCR, giving one entry per CDR3 protein. Of about 550,000 distinct CDR3 sequences listed, roughly 20% are singletons. Sequenced sample: blood. Receptors originate from a man aged 18-30 years with Graves' hyperthyroidism.

The sample holds many counts of this clonotype. The chain uses TRBV2 and TRBJ2-5, with D possibly being TRBD1 (6 bases). CDR3 size: 13 residues. Germline assignment: CDR1 SNHLY and CDR2 FYNNEI. V lost 8 bases, J lost 5 bases, and 15 bases lay in between. CDR3 amino acids: CASAFHREETQYF. The CDR3 DNA reads as TGTGCCAGCGCCTTCCACAGGGAGGAGACCCAGTACTTC. Variable domain in full (rest from reference TRBV2 and TRBJ2-5): EPEVTQTPSHQVTQMGQEVILRCVPISNHLYFYWYRQILGQKVEFLVSFYNNEISEKSEIFDDQFSVERPDGSNFTLKIRSTKLEDSAMYFCASAFHREETQYFGPGTRLLVL.

This clonotype was seen repeatedly, ten times or more. The rearrangement links TRBV7-6 to TRBJ2-2; perhaps TRBD2 as D (5 bases). Germline-derived CDR1 and CDR2 are SGHVS and FNYEAQ. The CDR3 runs 16 residues. V lost 5 bases and J 0 bases, leaving 13 bases between the germline ends. The CDR3 sequence is CASSEREFANTGELFF. CDR3 in DNA: TGTGCCAGCAGCGAACGGGAATTCGCGAACACCGGGGAGCTGTTTTTT.

The chain uses TRBV28 and TRBJ2-1; D is uncertain. V gave up 3 bases and J gave up 5 bases, with 14 bases separating them. Germline V lookup: CDR1 MDHEN, CDR2 SYDVKM. The CDR3 totals 15 residues. CDR3 sequence: CASSFGVPRDNEQFF. The CDR3 DNA follows: TGTGCCAGCAGTTTCGGCGTGCCTAGGGACAATGAGCAGTTCTTC.

This clonotype was found many times. The chain recombines TRBV12-3 or TRBV12-4 with TRBJ2-7; the match to TRBD1 covers 7 bases. The trim removed 6 bases at V and 0 bases at J, leaving 8 bases unmatched. This CDR3 is built from 15 residues. CDR3 sequence reads: CASSPTGVPSYEQYF. DNA for the CDR3: TGTGCCAGCAGCCCAACAGGGGTCCCCTCCTACGAGCAGTACTTC.

The CDR3 DNA reads as TGCAGTGCTGGCCTGAACACTGAAGCTTTCTTT. Protein sequence: CSAGLNTEAFF. V gene TRBV20-1 combines with J gene TRBJ1-1, with D unresolved. V was clipped by 5 bases and J by 0 bases, with 4 bases between them. This CDR3 has 11 amino acids. CDR1 DFQATT and CDR2 SNEGSKA come from the germline V gene (reference sequence).

This clonotype was counted ten times or more. The gene calls are TRBV28 and TRBJ2-7; perhaps D is TRBD1 or TRBD2 (5 bases each). V was clipped by 2 bases and J by 2 bases, with 13 bases between them. The CDR3 is 15 residues long. Germline loops: CDR1 MDHEN, CDR2 SYDVKM. The CDR3 region has the DNA TGTGCCAGCAGTTTACCCGGGACGGCTACCTACGAGCAGTACTTC. Its protein is CASSLPGTATYEQYF.

This clonotype appeared many times. The chain has TRBV5-1 and TRBJ1-1; TRBD1 matches 8 bases. The V and J ends lost 4 bases and 7 bases, in that order; junction bases with no gene match: 9. CDR1 SGHRS and CDR2 YFSETQ come from the germline V gene. CDR3 size: 14 residues. CDR3 bases: TGCGCCAGCAGCCCGACAGGGGCAAGCCTTGAAGCTTTCTTT. Amino acids: CASSPTGASLEAFF.

To note about this clonotype: The junction departs from the called germline gene at one end, perhaps through a read error. This sequence joins TRBV7-8 and TRBJ1-1; D is undetermined. The germline V gene encodes CDR1 SGHVS and CDR2 FQNEAQ. The CDR3 contains 15 residues. In DNA form, the CDR3 reads TGTGCGAGCAGCGTGACCAGCGTGATGAACACTGAAGCTTTCTTT. This translates into CASSVTSVMNTEAFF.

This clonotype was observed a handful of times. This chain links TRBV28 with TRBJ1-2, with TRBD1 matching 9 bases. In germline, CDR1 is MDHEN, CDR2 SYDVKM. This CDR3 is built from 13 residues. V shed 5 bases, J shed 6 bases, and the junction held 4 bases outside the gene matches. The CDR3 nucleotides read TGTGCCAGCAGTACAGGGGGCTCGAATGGCTACACCTTC. It specifies CASSTGGSNGYTF.

This clonotype came up many times. The chain carries TRBV6-1 and TRBJ2-4; TRBD2 is a possible D gene (7 bases). Per the germline V gene, CDR1 is MNHNS and CDR2 is SASEGT. CDR3 size: 16 residues. Trimming shortened V by 1 base and J by 10 bases, and 20 bases separated the two germline ends. The CDR3 DNA is TGTGCCAGCAGTGAAGGGCCGACGGGGGGCACACCTATTCAGTACTTC. Translation: CASSEGPTGGTPIQYF.

The table lists this clonotype with many counts. The chain links TRBV12-3 or TRBV12-4 to TRBJ1-2; D gene unclear. The CDR3 is 14 residues long. V was shortened by 5 bases and J by 0 bases, with 10 bases between the two germline ends. The CDR3 is CASSGPVANYGYTF. The CDR3 DNA is TGTGCCAGCAGTGGGCCCGTAGCTAACTATGGCTACACCTTC.